These 9 T cell receptor beta chains were all obtained from the same sample, sequenced in a study of read filtering for tumor transcriptome and immune sequencing. From about 400 ng of RNA, a library with molecular barcoded alpha/delta and beta/gamma adaptors was made. One entry per CDR3 protein results from TCRdb running MiXCR on the reads. The sample holds roughly 130,000 distinct CDR3 sequences, 13% seen once. The sequenced sample was a population of CD138-negative cells sorted from bone marrow. These receptor sequences come from a donor at least 40 years old with multiple myeloma.

This clonotype showed up many times. This sequence joins TRBV6-1 and TRBJ2-2; D may be TRBD2 (5 bases). V shed 4 bases and J shed 2 bases, with 14 bases lying between them. Germline CDR1 MNHNS, CDR2 SASEGT. CDR3 length: 16 residues. The CDR3 region has the DNA TGTGCCAGCAGTGGTATAGCGCCCCATAACACCGGGGAGCTGTTTTTT. Protein product: CASSGIAPHNTGELFF.

About this clonotype itself: An end of the junction differs from the germline gene, which may be a read error. The CDR3 nucleotides are TGTGCTAGCAGCTTAGAGGCCGGATTCCAAGAGACCCAGTACTTC. It translates to CASSLEAGFQETQYF. The rearrangement links TRBV7-7 to TRBJ2-5; no reliable D call. The CDR3 spans 15 residues. Germline assignment: CDR1 SSHAT and CDR2 FNYEAQ (reference sequence).

This clonotype is medium-sized (0.01 to 0.1%) within its sample. The CDR3 DNA reads as TGTGCCAGCAGCCCCGGTTGGTCCTACGAGCAGTACTTC. It translates to CASSPGWSYEQYF. J is TRBJ2-7 and V is TRBV7-2, with D unresolved. Germline CDR1 and CDR2: SGHTA and FQGNSA. V lost 5 bases to trimming and J lost 1 base, with 9 bases between them. The CDR3 runs 13 residues.

The chain has TRBV7-2 and TRBJ1-4; no definite D call. V was shortened by 5 bases and J by 7 bases, with 14 bases between the two germline ends. The CDR3 sequence is 14 residues long. In germline, CDR1 is SGHTA, CDR2 FQGNSA. CDR3 in DNA: TGTGCCAGCAGCGCGGCAGGAGGGAGTGAAAAACTGTTTTTT. This codes for CASSAAGGSEKLFF. Based on the CDR3 plus reference TRBV7-2 and TRBJ1-4, the full variable domain is GAGVSQSPSNKVTEKGKDVELRCDPISGHTALYWYRQSLGQGLEFLIYFQGNSAPDKSGLPSDRFSAERTGGSVSTLTIQRTQQEDSAVYLCASSAAGGSEKLFFGSGTQLSVL.

This clonotype was picked up many times. V usage is TRBV10-3 and J usage is TRBJ1-2, with a tentative D call TRBD1 (5 bases). Germline V gene data show CDR1 as ENHRY and CDR2 as SYGVKD. The CDR3 spans 12 residues. Trimming stripped 4 bases from V and 6 bases from J, with 9 bases between. The CDR3 protein is CAISGTKDGYTF. The CDR3 region has the DNA TGTGCCATCAGTGGGACAAAAGATGGCTACACCTTC.

This clonotype showed up many times. The chain employs TRBV7-2 and TRBJ1-4; D unresolved. Per germline, CDR1 SGHTA and CDR2 FQGNSA. This CDR3 is 15 amino acids long. Trimming shortened V by 1 base and J by 5 bases, and 11 bases separated the two germline ends. CDR3 sequence: CASSLDGQPNEKLFF. The CDR3 region has the DNA TGTGCCAGCAGCTTAGACGGGCAGCCCAATGAAAAACTGTTTTTT.

This clonotype came up many times. The rearrangement joins TRBV10-3 to TRBJ2-2; D unresolved. CDR3 size: 15 residues. V was shortened by 2 bases and J by 4 bases, with 11 bases between the two germline ends. The germline gives CDR1 ENHRY, CDR2 SYGVKD. The CDR3 loop reads CAISEVALGTGELFF. The CDR3 DNA sequence: TGTGCCATCAGTGAGGTGGCTTTAGGCACCGGGGAGCTGTTTTTT.

The gene calls are TRBV5-1 and TRBJ2-5, with TRBD1 matching 11 bases. Per the germline V gene, CDR1 is SGHRS and CDR2 is YFSETQ. CDR3 length: 16 residues. The V gene end was trimmed by 5 bases and the J gene end by 4 bases; junction bases not matched to a gene: 10. The CDR3 loop reads CASRLAAGTGGETQYF. The CDR3, as DNA: TGCGCCAGCAGGCTCGCCGCCGGGACAGGGGGAGAGACCCAGTACTTC.

The rearrangement uses TRBV18 and TRBJ1-6; 7 bases agree with TRBD1. V gave up 4 bases and J gave up 12 bases; unmatched junction bases: 3. The CDR3 runs 12 residues. Germline CDR1 and CDR2: KGHSH and LQKENI. Here the CDR3 reads CASSRQGGPLHF. CDR3 coding DNA: TGTGCCAGCTCACGACAGGGCGGACCCCTCCACTTT.